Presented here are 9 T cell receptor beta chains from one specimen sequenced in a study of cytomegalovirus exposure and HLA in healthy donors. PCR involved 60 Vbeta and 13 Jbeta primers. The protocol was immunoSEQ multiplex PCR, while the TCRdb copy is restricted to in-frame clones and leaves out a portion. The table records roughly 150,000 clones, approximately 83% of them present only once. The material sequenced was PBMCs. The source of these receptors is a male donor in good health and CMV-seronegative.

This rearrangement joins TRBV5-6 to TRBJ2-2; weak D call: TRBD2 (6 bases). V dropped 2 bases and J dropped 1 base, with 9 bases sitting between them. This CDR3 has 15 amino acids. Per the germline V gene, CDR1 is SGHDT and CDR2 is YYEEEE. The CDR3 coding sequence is TGTGCCAGCAGCTTCGGGACTCGGAACACCGGGGAGCTGTTTTTT. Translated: CASSFGTRNTGELFF.

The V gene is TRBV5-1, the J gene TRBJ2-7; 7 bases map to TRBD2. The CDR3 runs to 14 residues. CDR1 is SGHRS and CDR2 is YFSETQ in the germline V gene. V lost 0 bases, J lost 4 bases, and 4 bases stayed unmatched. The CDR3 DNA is TGCGCCAGCAGCTTGGGACTAGCTGTGTACGAGCAGTACTTC. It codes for CASSLGLAVYEQYF.

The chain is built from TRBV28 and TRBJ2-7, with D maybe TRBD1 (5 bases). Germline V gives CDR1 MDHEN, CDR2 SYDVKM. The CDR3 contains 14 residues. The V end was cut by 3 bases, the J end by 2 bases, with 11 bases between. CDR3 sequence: CASSFGHQPYEQYF. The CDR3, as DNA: TGTGCCAGCAGTTTTGGACACCAACCCTACGAGCAGTACTTC.

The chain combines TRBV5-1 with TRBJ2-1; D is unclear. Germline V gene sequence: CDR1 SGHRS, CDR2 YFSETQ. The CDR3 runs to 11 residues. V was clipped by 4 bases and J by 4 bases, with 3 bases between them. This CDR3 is CASSEYNEQFF. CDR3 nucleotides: TGCGCCAGCAGCGAGTACAATGAGCAGTTCTTC.

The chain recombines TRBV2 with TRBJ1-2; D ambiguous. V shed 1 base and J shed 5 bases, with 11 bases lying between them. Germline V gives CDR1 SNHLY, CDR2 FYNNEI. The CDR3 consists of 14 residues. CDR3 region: CASSEEAPRYGYTF. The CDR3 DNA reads TGTGCCAGCAGTGAAGAGGCCCCGAGGTATGGCTACACCTTC.

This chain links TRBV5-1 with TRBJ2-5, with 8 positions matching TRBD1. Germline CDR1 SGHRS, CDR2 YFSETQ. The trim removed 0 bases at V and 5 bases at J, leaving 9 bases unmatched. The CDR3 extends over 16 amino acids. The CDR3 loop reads CASSLADRVEGETQYF. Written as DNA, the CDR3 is TGCGCCAGCAGCTTGGCGGACAGGGTGGAGGGGGAGACCCAGTACTTC.

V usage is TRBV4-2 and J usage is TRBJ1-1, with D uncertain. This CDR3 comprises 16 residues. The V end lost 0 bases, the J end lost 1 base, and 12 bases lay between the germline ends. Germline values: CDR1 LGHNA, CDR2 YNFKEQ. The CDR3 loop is CASSQEGRSENTEAFF. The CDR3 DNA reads TGTGCCAGCAGCCAAGAAGGGAGGTCGGAGAACACTGAAGCTTTCTTT.

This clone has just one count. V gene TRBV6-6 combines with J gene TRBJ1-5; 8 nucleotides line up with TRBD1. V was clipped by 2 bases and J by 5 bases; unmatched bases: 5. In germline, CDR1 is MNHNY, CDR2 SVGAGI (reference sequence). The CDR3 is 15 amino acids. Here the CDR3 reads CASSYGRGPDQPQHF. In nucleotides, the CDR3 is TGTGCCAGCAGTTACGGCAGGGGGCCGGATCAGCCCCAGCATTTT.

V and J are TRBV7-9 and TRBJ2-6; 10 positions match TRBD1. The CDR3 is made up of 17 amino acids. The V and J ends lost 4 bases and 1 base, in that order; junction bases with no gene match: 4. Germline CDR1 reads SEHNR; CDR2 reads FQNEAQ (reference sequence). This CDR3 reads CASSWDRGFSGANVLTF. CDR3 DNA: TGTGCCAGCAGCTGGGACAGGGGCTTTTCTGGGGCCAACGTCCTGACTTTC.